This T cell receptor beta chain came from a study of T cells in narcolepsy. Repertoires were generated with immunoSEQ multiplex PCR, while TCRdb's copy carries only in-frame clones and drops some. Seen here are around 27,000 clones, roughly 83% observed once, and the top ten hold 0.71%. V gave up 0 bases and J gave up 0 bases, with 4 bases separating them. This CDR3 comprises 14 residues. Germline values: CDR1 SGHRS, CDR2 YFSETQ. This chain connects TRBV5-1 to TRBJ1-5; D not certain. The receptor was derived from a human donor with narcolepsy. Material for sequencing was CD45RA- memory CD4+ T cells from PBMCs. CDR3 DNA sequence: TGCGCCAGCAGCTTGGGTAATAGCAATCAGCCCCAGCATTTT. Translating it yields CASSLGNSNQPQHF.